This T cell receptor (beta chain) was recorded in a study of technical replicates of blood from a few donors. Here immunoSEQ multiplex PCR was the method, and the copy in TCRdb shows in-frame clones only, minus some. The table records tens of thousands of clones, around 90% of them present only once. CDR1 MGHRA and CDR2 YSYEKL come from the germline V gene. Trimming shortened V by 1 base and J by 5 bases, and 11 bases separated the two germline ends. CDR3 length equals 14 residues. The TCR sequence derives from a human donor in good health. This chain connects TRBV4-1 to TRBJ1-1; TRBD1 might be the D (5 bases). The sample was T cells isolated from PBMCs. The CDR3: CASSQGQEGTEAFF. In nucleotides, the CDR3 is TGCGCCAGCAGCCAAGGCCAGGAGGGGACTGAAGCTTTCTTT.